This section outlines one T cell receptor (beta chain) sequence together with its context. This sample is part of a study of blood T cell repertoires in COVID-19. Whole-study context: Samples taken during acute and convalescent COVID-19 were collected in the United States, Italy and Spain.

Germline CDR1 reads MDHEN; CDR2 reads SYDVKM. V lost 3 bases and J lost 9, with 12 bases in between. The CDR3 has 14 residues. As originally analysed: How many nucleated cells were present was estimated from reference gene primer amplification. Sequencing was performed with immunoSEQ multiplex PCR; in TCRdb, only in-frame clones are kept and a portion is missing. V and J calls and clone size are as listed in that table; D and trimming were resolved from the DNA. The profile covers about 180,000 clones, with approximately 85% appearing a single time and 3.3% taken by the ten largest. This chain links TRBV28 with TRBJ1-6; tentatively, D is TRBD1 (5 bases). Material: peripheral blood. The TCR comes from a man aged 55 to 70 with acute or convalescent COVID-19. CDR3 amino acids: CASSFSGGGSPLHF. For the CDR3, the DNA is TGTGCCAGCAGTTTTTCGGGGGGGGGTTCACCCCTCCACTTT. Combining the CDR3 with reference TRBV28 and TRBJ1-6 gives the whole variable domain DVKVTQSSRYLVKRTGEKVFLECVQDMDHENMFWYRQDPGLGLRLIYFSYDVKMKEKGDIPEGYSVSREKKERFSLILESASTNQTSMYLCASSFSGGGSPLHFGNGTRLTVT.